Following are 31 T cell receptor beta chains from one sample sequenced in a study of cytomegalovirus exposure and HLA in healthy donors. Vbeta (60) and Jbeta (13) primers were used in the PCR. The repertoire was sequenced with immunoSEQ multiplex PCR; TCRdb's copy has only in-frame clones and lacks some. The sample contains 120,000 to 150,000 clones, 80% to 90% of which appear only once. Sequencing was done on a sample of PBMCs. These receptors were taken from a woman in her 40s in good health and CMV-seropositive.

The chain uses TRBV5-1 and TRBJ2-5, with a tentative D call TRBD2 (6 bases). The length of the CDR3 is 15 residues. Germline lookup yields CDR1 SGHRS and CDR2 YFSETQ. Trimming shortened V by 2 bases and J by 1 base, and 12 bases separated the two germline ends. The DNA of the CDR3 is TGCGCCAGCAGCTTATTTAGCGGAGTCCAAGAGACCCAGTACTTC. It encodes CASSLFSGVQETQYF.

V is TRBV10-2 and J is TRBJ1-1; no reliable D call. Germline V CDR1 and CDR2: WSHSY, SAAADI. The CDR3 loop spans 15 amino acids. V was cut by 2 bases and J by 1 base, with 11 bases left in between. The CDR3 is CASSESQAWNTEAFF. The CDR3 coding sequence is TGCGCCAGCAGTGAGAGTCAGGCCTGGAACACTGAAGCTTTCTTT.

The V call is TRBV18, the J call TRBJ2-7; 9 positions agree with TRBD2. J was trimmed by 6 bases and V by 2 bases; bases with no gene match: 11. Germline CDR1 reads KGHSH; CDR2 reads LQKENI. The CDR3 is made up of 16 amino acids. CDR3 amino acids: CASSPSGGISSVEQYF. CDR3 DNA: TGTGCCAGCTCACCAAGCGGGGGGATTTCATCTGTCGAGCAGTACTTC.

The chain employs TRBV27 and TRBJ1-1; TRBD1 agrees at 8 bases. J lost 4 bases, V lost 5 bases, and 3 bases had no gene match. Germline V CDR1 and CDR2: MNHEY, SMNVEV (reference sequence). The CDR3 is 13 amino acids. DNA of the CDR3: TGTGCCAGCAGTCTCGACAGGGGCACTGAAGCTTTCTTT. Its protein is CASSLDRGTEAFF.

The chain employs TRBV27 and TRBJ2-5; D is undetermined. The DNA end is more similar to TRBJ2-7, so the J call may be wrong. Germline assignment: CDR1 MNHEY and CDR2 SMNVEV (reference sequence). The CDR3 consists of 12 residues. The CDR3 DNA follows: TGTGCCAGCAGTCACCTACCCTACGAGCAGTACTTC. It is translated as CASSHLPYEQYF.

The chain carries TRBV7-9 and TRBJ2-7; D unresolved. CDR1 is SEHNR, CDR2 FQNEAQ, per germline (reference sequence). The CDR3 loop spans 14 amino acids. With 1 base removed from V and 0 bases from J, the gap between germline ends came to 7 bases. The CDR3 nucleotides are TGTGCCAGCAGCTTAGATAGCACCTCCTACGAGCAGTACTTC. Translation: CASSLDSTSYEQYF.

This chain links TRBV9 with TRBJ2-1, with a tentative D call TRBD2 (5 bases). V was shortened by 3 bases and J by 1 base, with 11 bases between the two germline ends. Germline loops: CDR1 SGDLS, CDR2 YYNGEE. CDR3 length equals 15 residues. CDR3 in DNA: TGTGCCAGCAGCGCCCTCGGGGAGTCCTACAATGAGCAGTTCTTC. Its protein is CASSALGESYNEQFF.

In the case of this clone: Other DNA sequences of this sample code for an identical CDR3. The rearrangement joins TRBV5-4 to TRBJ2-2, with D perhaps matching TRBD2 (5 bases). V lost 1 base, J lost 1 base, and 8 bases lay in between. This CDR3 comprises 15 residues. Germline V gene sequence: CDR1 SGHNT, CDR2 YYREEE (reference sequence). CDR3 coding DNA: TGTGCCAGCAGCTTGTCGGGATTGAACACCGGGGAGCTGTTTTTT. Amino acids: CASSLSGLNTGELFF.

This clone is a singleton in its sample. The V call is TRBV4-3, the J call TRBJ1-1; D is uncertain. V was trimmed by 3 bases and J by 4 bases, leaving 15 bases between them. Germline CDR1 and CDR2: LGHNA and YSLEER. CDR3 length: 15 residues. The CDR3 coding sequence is TGCGCCAGCAGCCAGGAACGAGGGTTAGTCACTGAAGCTTTCTTT. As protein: CASSQERGLVTEAFF.

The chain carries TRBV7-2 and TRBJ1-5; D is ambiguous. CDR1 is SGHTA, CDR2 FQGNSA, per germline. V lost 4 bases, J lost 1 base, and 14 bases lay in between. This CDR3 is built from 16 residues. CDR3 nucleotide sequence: TGTGCCAGCAGCTCGGTCGCAGGTACGAGCAATCAGCCCCAGCATTTT. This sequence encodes CASSSVAGTSNQPQHF.

Here the CDR3 DNA reads TGTGCCAGCAAAATGGGGAGCGCCTACGAGCAGTACTTC. Its translation is CASKMGSAYEQYF. V gene TRBV2 combines with J gene TRBJ2-7; TRBD2 might be the D (5 bases). V shed 7 bases and J shed 2 bases, with 12 bases lying between them. This CDR3 is built from 13 residues. The germline CDR1 and CDR2 sequences are SNHLY and FYNNEI.

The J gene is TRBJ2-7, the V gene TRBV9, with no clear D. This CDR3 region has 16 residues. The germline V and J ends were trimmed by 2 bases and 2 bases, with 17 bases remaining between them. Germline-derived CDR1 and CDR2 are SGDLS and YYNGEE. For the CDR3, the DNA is TGTGCCAGCAGCGTGGGCCTCTCGGCCGCAGCCTACGAGCAGTACTTC. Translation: CASSVGLSAAAYEQYF. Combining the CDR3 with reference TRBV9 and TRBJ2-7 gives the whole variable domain DSGVTQTPKHLITATGQRVTLRCSPRSGDLSVYWYQQSLDQGLQFLIQYYNGEERAKGNILERFSAQQFPDLHSELNLSSLELGDSALYFCASSVGLSAAAYEQYFGPGTRLTVT.

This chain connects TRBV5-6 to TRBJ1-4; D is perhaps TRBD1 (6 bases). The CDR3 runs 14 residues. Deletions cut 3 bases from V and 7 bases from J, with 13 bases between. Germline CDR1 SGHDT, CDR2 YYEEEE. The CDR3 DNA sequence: TGTGCCAGCAGCTGGGGAACAGGGAGTGAAAAACTGTTTTTT. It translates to CASSWGTGSEKLFF.

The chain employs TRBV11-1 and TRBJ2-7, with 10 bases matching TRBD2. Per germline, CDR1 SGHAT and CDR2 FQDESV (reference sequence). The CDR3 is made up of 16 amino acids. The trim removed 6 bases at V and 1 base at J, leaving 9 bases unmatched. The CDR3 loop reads CASSPPLAGASYEQYF. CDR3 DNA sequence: TGTGCCAGCAGTCCCCCCCTAGCGGGAGCTTCCTACGAGCAGTACTTC.

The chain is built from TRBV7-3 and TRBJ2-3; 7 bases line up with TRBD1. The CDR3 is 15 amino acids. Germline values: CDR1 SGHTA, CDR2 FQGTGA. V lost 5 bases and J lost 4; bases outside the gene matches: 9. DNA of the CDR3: TGTGCCAGCAGCCCGACCGACAGGGATTCAGATACGCAGTATTTT. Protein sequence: CASSPTDRDSDTQYF. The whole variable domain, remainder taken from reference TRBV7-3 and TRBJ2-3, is GAGVSQTPSNKVTEKGKYVELRCDPISGHTALYWYRQSLGQGPEFLIYFQGTGAADDSGLPNDRFFAVRPEGSVSTLKIQRTERGDSAVYLCASSPTDRDSDTQYFGPGTRLTVL.

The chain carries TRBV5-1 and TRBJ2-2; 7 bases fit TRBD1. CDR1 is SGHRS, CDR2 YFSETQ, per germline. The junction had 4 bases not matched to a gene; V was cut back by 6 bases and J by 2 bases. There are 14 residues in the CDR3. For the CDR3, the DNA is TGCGCCAGCACCCGGACAGGTAACACCGGGGAGCTGTTTTTT. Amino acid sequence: CASTRTGNTGELFF.

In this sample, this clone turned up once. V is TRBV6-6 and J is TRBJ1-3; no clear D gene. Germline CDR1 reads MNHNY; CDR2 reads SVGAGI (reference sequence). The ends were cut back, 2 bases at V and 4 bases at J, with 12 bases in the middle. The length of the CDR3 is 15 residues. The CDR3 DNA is TGTGCCAGCAGTTACCATTCCGAGGGAGGAAACACCATATATTTT. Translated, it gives CASSYHSEGGNTIYF.

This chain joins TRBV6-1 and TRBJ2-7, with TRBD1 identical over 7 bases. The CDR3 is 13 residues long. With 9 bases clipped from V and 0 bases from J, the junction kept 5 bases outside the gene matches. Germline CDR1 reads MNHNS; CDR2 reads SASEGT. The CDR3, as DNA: TGTGCCAGTATTTGGGACAGCTCCTACGAGCAGTACTTC. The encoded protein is CASIWDSSYEQYF.

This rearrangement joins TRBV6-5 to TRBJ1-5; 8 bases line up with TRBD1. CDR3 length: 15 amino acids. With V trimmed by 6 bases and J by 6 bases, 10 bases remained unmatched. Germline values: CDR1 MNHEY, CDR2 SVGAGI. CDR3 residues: CASSRTGSLGQPQHF. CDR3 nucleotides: TGTGCCAGCAGCAGGACAGGGTCCCTGGGTCAGCCCCAGCATTTT.

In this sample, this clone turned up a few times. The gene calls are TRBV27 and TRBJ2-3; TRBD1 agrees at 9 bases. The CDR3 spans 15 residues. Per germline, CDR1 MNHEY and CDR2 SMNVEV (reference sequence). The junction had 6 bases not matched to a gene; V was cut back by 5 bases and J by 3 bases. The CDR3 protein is CASSPQGAPTDTQYF. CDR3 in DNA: TGTGCCAGCAGTCCACAGGGGGCTCCAACAGATACGCAGTATTTT.

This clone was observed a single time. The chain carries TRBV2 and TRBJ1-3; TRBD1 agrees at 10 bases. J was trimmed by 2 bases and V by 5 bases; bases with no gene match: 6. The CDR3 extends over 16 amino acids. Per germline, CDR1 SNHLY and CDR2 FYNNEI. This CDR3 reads CASSRVDRGTGNTIYF. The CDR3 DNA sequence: TGTGCCAGCAGTCGAGTGGACAGGGGGACTGGAAACACCATATATTTT.

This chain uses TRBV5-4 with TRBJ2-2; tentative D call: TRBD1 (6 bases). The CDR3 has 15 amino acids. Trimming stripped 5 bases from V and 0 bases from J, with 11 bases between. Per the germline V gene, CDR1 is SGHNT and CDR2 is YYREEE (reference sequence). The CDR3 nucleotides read TGTGCCAGCAGTAAACAGGGAGCGAACACCGGGGAGCTGTTTTTT. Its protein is CASSKQGANTGELFF.

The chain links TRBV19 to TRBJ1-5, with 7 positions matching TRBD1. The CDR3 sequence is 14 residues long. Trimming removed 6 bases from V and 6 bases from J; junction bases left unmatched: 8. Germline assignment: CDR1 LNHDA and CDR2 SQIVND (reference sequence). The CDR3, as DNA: TGTGCCAGTAGAAACAGGGGCCTTATTCAGCCCCAGCATTTT. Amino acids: CASRNRGLIQPQHF.

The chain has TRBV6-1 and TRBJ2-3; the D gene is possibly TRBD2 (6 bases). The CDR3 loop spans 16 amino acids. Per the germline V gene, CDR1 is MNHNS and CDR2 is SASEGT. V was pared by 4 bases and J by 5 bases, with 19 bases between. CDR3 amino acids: CASSAHGTLRVDTQYF. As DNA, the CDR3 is TGTGCCAGCAGTGCCCATGGGACTCTAAGGGTAGATACGCAGTATTTT.

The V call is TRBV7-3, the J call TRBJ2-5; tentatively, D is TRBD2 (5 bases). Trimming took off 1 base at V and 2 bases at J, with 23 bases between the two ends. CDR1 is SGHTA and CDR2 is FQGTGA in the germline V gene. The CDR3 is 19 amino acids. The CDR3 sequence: CASSLNGVGAPISQETQYF. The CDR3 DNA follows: TGTGCCAGCAGCTTAAACGGGGTCGGCGCCCCTATCTCGCAAGAGACCCAGTACTTC. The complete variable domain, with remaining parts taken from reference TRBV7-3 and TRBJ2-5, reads GAGVSQTPSNKVTEKGKYVELRCDPISGHTALYWYRQSLGQGPEFLIYFQGTGAADDSGLPNDRFFAVRPEGSVSTLKIQRTERGDSAVYLCASSLNGVGAPISQETQYFGPGTRLLVL.

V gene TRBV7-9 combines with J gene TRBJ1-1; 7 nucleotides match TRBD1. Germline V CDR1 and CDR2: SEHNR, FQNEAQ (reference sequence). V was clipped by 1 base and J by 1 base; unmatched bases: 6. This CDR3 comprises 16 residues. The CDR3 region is CASSLGRGRGNTEAFF. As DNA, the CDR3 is TGTGCCAGCAGCTTAGGGAGGGGGCGGGGGAACACTGAAGCTTTCTTT. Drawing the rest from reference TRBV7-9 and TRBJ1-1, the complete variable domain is DTGVSQNPRHKITKRGQNVTFRCDPISEHNRLYWYRQTLGQGPEFLTYFQNEAQLEKSRLLSDRFSAERPKGSFSTLEIQRTEQGDSAMYLCASSLGRGRGNTEAFFGQGTRLTVV.

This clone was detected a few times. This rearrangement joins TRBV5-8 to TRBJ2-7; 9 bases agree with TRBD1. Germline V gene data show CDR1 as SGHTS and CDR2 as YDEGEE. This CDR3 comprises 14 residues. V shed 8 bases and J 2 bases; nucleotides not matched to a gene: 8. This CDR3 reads CASEWDRAAYEQYF. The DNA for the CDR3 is TGTGCCAGTGAATGGGACAGGGCCGCCTACGAGCAGTACTTC.

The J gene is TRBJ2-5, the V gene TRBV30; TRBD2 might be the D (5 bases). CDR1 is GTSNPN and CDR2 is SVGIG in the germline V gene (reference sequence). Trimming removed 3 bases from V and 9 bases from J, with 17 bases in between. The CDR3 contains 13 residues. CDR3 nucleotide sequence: TGTGCCTGGAGAGGGCTGGCCCTCGGGGCCCAGTACTTC. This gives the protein CAWRGLALGAQYF.

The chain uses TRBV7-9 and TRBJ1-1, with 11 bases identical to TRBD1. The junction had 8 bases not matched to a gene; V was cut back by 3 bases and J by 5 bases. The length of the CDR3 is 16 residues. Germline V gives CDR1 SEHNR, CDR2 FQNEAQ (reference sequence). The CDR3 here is CASSFAGDRGRTEAFF. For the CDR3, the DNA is TGTGCCAGCAGCTTCGCCGGGGACAGGGGGAGAACTGAAGCTTTCTTT.

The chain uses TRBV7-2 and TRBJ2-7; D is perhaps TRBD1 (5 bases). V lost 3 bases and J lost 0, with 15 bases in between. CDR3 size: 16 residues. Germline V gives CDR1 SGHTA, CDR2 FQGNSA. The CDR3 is CASSLGTGVSSYEQYF. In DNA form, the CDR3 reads TGTGCCAGCAGCTTGGGAACAGGAGTTTCCTCCTACGAGCAGTACTTC.

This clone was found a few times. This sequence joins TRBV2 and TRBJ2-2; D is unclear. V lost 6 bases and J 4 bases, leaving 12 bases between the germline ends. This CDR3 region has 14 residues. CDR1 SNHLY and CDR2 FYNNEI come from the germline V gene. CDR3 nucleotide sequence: TGTGCCAGCAGGAGGCTCGGAAGCACCGGGGAGCTGTTTTTT. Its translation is CASRRLGSTGELFF.